Listed here are 5 T cell receptor beta chains from one sample, sequenced in a study of Ad26.COV2.S vaccination and SARS-CoV-2 variants. Treatment in this sample: 19 received Ad26.COV2.S at low or high dose, single or two shots; roughly five received placebo; per-sample allocation not given. The samples date from day 63 after the first vaccine or placebo injection. TCRdb's table, derived via immunoSEQ multiplex PCR, lists solely in-frame clones and lacks some. The top ten hold around 3.6% of the sample, which has a few hundred thousand clones, around 87% seen once. The material sequenced was peripheral blood, taken in a trial of Ad26.COV2.S vaccine versus placebo. These receptor sequences come from a person aged 18-60 years who received the Ad26.COV2.S COVID-19 vaccine or a placebo.

The chain combines TRBV11-2 with TRBJ1-1; no clear D gene. Germline lookup yields CDR1 SGHAT and CDR2 FQNNGV. V shed 3 bases and J shed 1 base, with 6 bases lying between them. The CDR3 runs 13 residues. As DNA, the CDR3 is TGTGCCAGCAGCTTGCTACAGAACACTGAAGCTTTCTTT. This translates into CASSLLQNTEAFF.

CDR3 coding DNA: TGTGCCACCAGTGATCCAGCGGGGGGCCCCAGCTCCTACAATGAGCAGTTCTTC. This sequence encodes CATSDPAGGPSSYNEQFF. The chain links TRBV24-1 to TRBJ2-1; 9 positions agree with TRBD2. Germline CDR1 and CDR2: KGHDR and SFDVKD. V lost 3 bases to trimming and J lost 0 bases; unmatched junction nucleotides: 8. This CDR3 has 18 amino acids.

V gene TRBV27 combines with J gene TRBJ1-2; TRBD1 might be the D (5 bases). This CDR3 has 14 amino acids. Trimming pared 4 bases from V and 3 bases from J, leaving 12 bases between. CDR1 is MNHEY and CDR2 is SMNVEV in the germline V gene (reference sequence). CDR3 in DNA: TGTGCCAGCAGTTACCAGGGAGGAGACTATGGCTACACCTTC. It yields the protein CASSYQGGDYGYTF.

The CDR3 reads CASSIRKGTGGFSGANVLTF. In DNA form, the CDR3 reads TGTGCCAGCAGTATCCGAAAGGGGACAGGGGGATTCTCTGGGGCCAACGTCCTGACTTTC. V is TRBV28 and J is TRBJ2-6; TRBD1 aligns across 11 bases. With 5 bases clipped from V and 0 bases from J, the junction kept 12 bases outside the gene matches. CDR1 and CDR2 from the germline V gene are MDHEN and SYDVKM. The CDR3 length is 20 residues.

The chain is built from TRBV7-3 and TRBJ2-3; D is unclear. The V end was cut by 1 base, the J end by 6 bases, with 5 bases between. The CDR3 length is 12 residues. Germline loops: CDR1 SGHTA, CDR2 FQGTGA. The CDR3 here is CASSLRPDTQYF. Here the CDR3 DNA reads TGTGCCAGCAGCTTAAGGCCCGATACGCAGTATTTT.